Listed here is a single T cell receptor beta chain. Its matching antigen is unknown. Both 60 Vbeta primers and 13 Jbeta primers went into the PCR. The protocol was immunoSEQ multiplex PCR, while the TCRdb copy is restricted to in-frame clones and leaves out a portion. This table holds roughly 220,000 clones, approximately 70% found once. The data originate from a study of cytomegalovirus exposure and HLA in healthy donors. Deletions cut 2 bases from V and 0 bases from J, with 7 bases between. Germline V lookup: CDR1 SGHTA, CDR2 FQGNSA. The CDR3 sequence is 15 residues long. General study results and limits: Across HLA loci, a later analysis found differing TCR association rates, with DRB1 most and HLA-C fewest. Listed as cytomegalovirus-associated were approximately 160 TCR beta chains.

This clonotype was obtained from a man aged 35 to 55 in good health and CMV-seropositive. Sequenced sample: PBMCs. V is TRBV7-2 and J is TRBJ2-2; unclear D gene. The DNA of the CDR3 is TGTGCCAGCAGCTTATCATCCCCGAACACCGGGGAGCTGTTTTTT. Encoded protein: CASSLSSPNTGELFF.